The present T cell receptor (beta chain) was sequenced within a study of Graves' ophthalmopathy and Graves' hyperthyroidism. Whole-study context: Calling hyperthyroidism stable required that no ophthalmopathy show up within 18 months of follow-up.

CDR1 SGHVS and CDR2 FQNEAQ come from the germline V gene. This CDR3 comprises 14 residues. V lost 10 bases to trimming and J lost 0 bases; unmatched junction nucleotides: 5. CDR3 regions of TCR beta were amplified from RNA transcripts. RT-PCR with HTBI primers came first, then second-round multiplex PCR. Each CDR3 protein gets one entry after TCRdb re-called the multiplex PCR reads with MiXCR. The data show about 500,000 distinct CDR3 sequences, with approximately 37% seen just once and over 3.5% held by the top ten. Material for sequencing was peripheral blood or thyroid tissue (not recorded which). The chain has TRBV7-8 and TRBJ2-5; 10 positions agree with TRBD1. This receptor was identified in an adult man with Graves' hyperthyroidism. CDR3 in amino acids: CATGTGAYQETQYF. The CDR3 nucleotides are TGTGCCACAGGGACAGGGGCCTACCAAGAGACCCAGTACTTC. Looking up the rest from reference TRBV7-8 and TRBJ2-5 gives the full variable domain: GAGVSQSPRYKVAKRGQDVALRCDPISGHVSLFWYQQALGQGPEFLTYFQNEAQLDKSGLPSDRFFAERPEGSVSTLKIQRTQQEDSAVYLCATGTGAYQETQYFGPGTRLLVL.